This T cell receptor beta chain came from a study of T cells in localized non-small cell lung cancer. Study-wide findings and caveats: Adjacent uninvolved lung tissue had the highest T cell clonality, exceeding tumor. Heterogeneity within the tumor remains possible, as just one region underwent sequencing. A median of about 58 of the top 100 tumor clones appeared in adjacent lung, which was paired and uninvolved.

By share, this clone counts as medium-sized (0.01 to 0.1%). Its antigen is as yet unknown. Some clones are missing from TCRdb's copy, which holds only in-frame ones; the method was immunoSEQ multiplex PCR. The data hold hundreds of clones, with approximately 25% observed a single time. Trimming pared 5 bases from V and 4 bases from J, leaving 9 bases between. Germline V gene sequence: CDR1 MNHGY, CDR2 SAAAGT. The CDR3 runs 12 residues. The chain employs TRBV6-8 and TRBJ2-7; D ambiguous. The input for sequencing was lung tumor tissue, taken before any cancer treatment. This sequence originates from a woman aged 35 to 70 with stage III lung adenocarcinoma. The CDR3 DNA is TGTGCCAGCAGTCCGTTCTATTACGAGCAGTACTTC. Its translation is CASSPFYYEQYF.